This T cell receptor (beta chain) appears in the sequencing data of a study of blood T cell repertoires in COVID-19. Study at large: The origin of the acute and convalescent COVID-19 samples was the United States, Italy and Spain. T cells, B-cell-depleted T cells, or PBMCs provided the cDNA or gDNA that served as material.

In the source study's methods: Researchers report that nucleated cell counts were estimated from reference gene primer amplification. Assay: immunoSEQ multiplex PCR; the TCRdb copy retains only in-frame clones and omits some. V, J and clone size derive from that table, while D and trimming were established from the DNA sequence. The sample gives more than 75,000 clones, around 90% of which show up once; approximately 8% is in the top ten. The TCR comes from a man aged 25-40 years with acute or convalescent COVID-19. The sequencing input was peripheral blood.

The DNA of the CDR3 is TGTGCCAGCAGCAGACAGGGGGCAATGAATGAGCAGTTCTTC. As protein: CASSRQGAMNEQFF. This sequence joins TRBV9 and TRBJ2-1, with 10 nucleotides matching TRBD1. J lost 7 bases, V lost 4 bases, and 5 bases had no gene match. There are 14 residues in the CDR3. Looked up from germline, CDR1 is SGDLS and CDR2 is YYNGEE.